The next 11 T cell receptor beta chains were all read from a single sample in a study of shared clonotypes between healthy human individuals. CD8 cells classed as naive were CD45RO-negative and positively selected for CCR7, excluding terminally differentiated effector memory CD45RA+ cells. Repertoires were generated with immunoSEQ multiplex PCR, while TCRdb's copy carries only in-frame clones and drops some. The sample has some 600,000 clones, around 96% seen once; the top ten hold around 0.1%. The sequenced material came from naive CD8+ T cells sorted from blood. These receptors all stem from a woman between 25 and 40 years old in good health.

A few counts support this clone. J is TRBJ1-1 and V is TRBV30; no clear D. The CDR3 is made up of 13 amino acids. V lost 8 bases and J 3 bases, leaving 16 bases between the germline ends. The V gene's germline CDR1 is GTSNPN and CDR2 SVGIG (reference sequence). DNA of the CDR3: TGTGCCGGATCCGAGGGCGGGGACACTGAAGCTTTCTTT. Protein: CAGSEGGDTEAFF.

This clone is a singleton in its sample. The gene calls are TRBV4-1 and TRBJ1-5; D is unresolved. V was cut by 0 bases and J by 4 bases, with 10 bases left in between. CDR1 and CDR2 (germline): MGHRA, YSYEKL. The CDR3 contains 15 residues. The CDR3 sequence: CASSQEWGGNQPQHF. The CDR3 DNA reads TGCGCCAGCAGCCAAGAATGGGGTGGGAATCAGCCCCAGCATTTT.

This chain links TRBV5-8 with TRBJ2-7, with D hard to call. The CDR3 has 14 amino acids. V was cut by 6 bases and J by 1 base, with 14 bases left in between. Germline assignment: CDR1 SGHTS and CDR2 YDEGEE. The CDR3 spells CASKHEYRSYEQYF. Here the CDR3 DNA reads TGTGCCAGCAAACACGAATACAGATCCTACGAGCAGTACTTC.

The V and J genes are TRBV27 and TRBJ2-1; 7 positions agree with TRBD1. V lost 6 bases, J lost 10 bases, and 12 bases stayed unmatched. The CDR3 is 14 residues long. The germline CDR1 and CDR2 sequences are MNHEY and SMNVEV (reference sequence). CDR3 nucleotide sequence: TGTGCCAGCAGACCCGGCAGGGGGTACCGAGAGCAGTTCTTC. Amino acids: CASRPGRGYREQFF.

V usage is TRBV28 and J usage is TRBJ2-7; 7 nucleotides line up with TRBD1. This CDR3 is built from 14 residues. Trimming removed 6 bases from V and 2 bases from J; junction bases left unmatched: 7. Germline V gene sequence: CDR1 MDHEN, CDR2 SYDVKM. In DNA form, the CDR3 reads TGTGCCAGCAGGGCCAGGGACAGTCCCTACGAGCAGTACTTC. This translates into CASRARDSPYEQYF.

This chain uses TRBV2 with TRBJ2-1, with a weak D call TRBD2 (6 bases). From germline, CDR1 is SNHLY and CDR2 FYNNEI. Trimming cost V 4 bases and J 0 bases, with 19 bases left between them. CDR3 length: 18 amino acids. CDR3 in DNA: TGTGCCAGCAGTGCCGTCCATATAGCGGCCAGCTCCTACAATGAGCAGTTCTTC. Encoded protein: CASSAVHIAASSYNEQFF.

The chain uses TRBV2 and TRBJ2-1; 10 bases align to TRBD2. V was pared by 1 base and J by 4 bases, with 4 bases of the junction left unmatched. The CDR3 covers 16 residues. The germline V gene encodes CDR1 SNHLY and CDR2 FYNNEI. CDR3 loop: CASSEELAGSYNEQFF. CDR3 nucleotide sequence: TGTGCCAGCAGTGAAGAACTAGCGGGAAGTTACAATGAGCAGTTCTTC.

CDR3 in amino acids: CASSLEFPGTDSGNTIYF. CDR3 DNA: TGTGCCAGCAGCTTGGAATTCCCAGGGACTGACTCTGGAAACACCATATATTTT. The rearrangement links TRBV5-5 to TRBJ1-3, with D possibly TRBD1 on 5 matching bases. In germline, CDR1 is SGHKS, CDR2 YYEKEE (reference sequence). V gave up 0 bases and J gave up 0 bases, with 16 bases separating them. The CDR3 loop spans 18 amino acids.

This chain links TRBV5-1 with TRBJ1-1; weak D call: TRBD1 (6 bases). V lost 0 bases and J lost 1, with 16 bases in between. Germline V gives CDR1 SGHRS, CDR2 YFSETQ. This CDR3 is built from 17 residues. In DNA form, the CDR3 reads TGCGCCAGCAGCTTGGGGGGACACGTGGAGGCGAACACTGAAGCTTTCTTT. Residues: CASSLGGHVEANTEAFF.

V gene TRBV27 combines with J gene TRBJ2-1; 9 nucleotides match TRBD2. CDR1 is MNHEY and CDR2 is SMNVEV in the germline V gene (reference sequence). The CDR3 length is 15 residues. The V gene end was trimmed by 2 bases and the J gene end by 6 bases; junction bases not matched to a gene: 5. In nucleotides, the CDR3 is TGTGCCAGCAGTTTAATAGCGGGAGAAGGCAATGAGCAGTTCTTC. Amino acid sequence: CASSLIAGEGNEQFF.

In regard to this clone: An end of the junction does not agree with germline; a read error may underlie this. This chain connects TRBV27 to TRBJ2-7, with TRBD2 as a possible D gene (6 bases). CDR1 and CDR2 (germline): MNHEY, SMNVEV (reference sequence). The CDR3 runs 15 residues. The CDR3 protein is CATSLRGRTSYEQYF. CDR3 bases: TGTGCCACCAGTTTAAGAGGGAGGACCTCCTACGAGCAGTACTTC.